What follows describes a single T cell receptor (beta chain). Its specificity is not known. Method: immunoSEQ multiplex PCR; TCRdb's copy keeps in-frame clones and lacks some. The sample lists around 250,000 clones, 70% to 90% occurring once. The record originates from a study of Ad26.COV2.S vaccination and SARS-CoV-2 variants. The overall study: The authors gave Ad26.COV2.S intramuscularly, either once or twice 56 days apart.

The study's findings and limits: Vaccine recipients showed a spike-specific TCR breadth that was higher than in placebo recipients.

Treatment here: around 19 received Ad26.COV2.S at low or high dose, single or two shots; about 5 received placebo; per-sample allocation not given. Sampling took place 63 days after the first vaccine or placebo injection. The donor was a Boston adult aged 18-55 years. This CDR3 has 19 amino acids. CDR1 SGHDT and CDR2 YYEEEE come from the germline V gene. Trimming stripped 3 bases from V and 0 bases from J, with 23 bases between. This sequence joins TRBV5-6 and TRBJ2-3; D assignment may be TRBD1 or TRBD2 (5 bases each). Source: peripheral blood, taken in a trial of Ad26.COV2.S vaccine versus placebo. The sequence was collected from a person aged 18-65 years who received the Ad26.COV2.S COVID-19 vaccine or a placebo. Here the CDR3 reads CASSSQPRRPRGSTDTQYF. The CDR3 DNA reads TGTGCCAGCAGCTCCCAACCTAGGCGGCCGAGGGGAAGCACAGATACGCAGTATTTT.